The next 9 T cell receptor beta chains were all read from a single sample in a study of cytomegalovirus exposure and HLA in healthy donors. 13 Jbeta primers and 60 Vbeta primers were used for the PCR. Sequencing used immunoSEQ multiplex PCR; TCRdb keeps in-frame clones, though not all of them. The table for this sample gives 100,000 to 150,000 clones. Sequences were obtained from PBMCs. The receptors here all came from a man aged 18 to 30 in good health and CMV-seronegative.

The J gene is TRBJ2-6, the V gene TRBV30; no reliable D call. The CDR3 loop spans 17 amino acids. The germline V gene encodes CDR1 GTSNPN and CDR2 SVGIG (reference sequence). V was trimmed by 0 bases and J by 0 bases, leaving 12 bases between them. In nucleotides, the CDR3 is TGTGCCTGGAGTGTACAAAAGTTTTCCTCTGGGGCCAACGTCCTGACTTTC. It specifies CAWSVQKFSSGANVLTF.

The rearrangement joins TRBV7-9 to TRBJ2-1; unclear D gene. The CDR3 is 14 residues long. CDR1 SEHNR and CDR2 FQNEAQ come from the germline V gene (reference sequence). Trimming left V 0 bases short and J 3 bases short, with 6 bases between. The CDR3 here is CASSLANSYNEQFF. The CDR3 DNA sequence: TGTGCCAGCAGCTTAGCGAACAGCTACAATGAGCAGTTCTTC.

The gene calls are TRBV27 and TRBJ2-5; 7 nucleotides agree with TRBD2. Trimming cost V 5 bases and J 1 base; bases outside gene matches: 7. The CDR3 is 15 amino acids. Germline CDR1 MNHEY, CDR2 SMNVEV (reference sequence). The CDR3 sequence: CASSNSAGPQETQYF. The CDR3 nucleotides read TGTGCCAGCAGTAACTCAGCGGGGCCCCAAGAGACCCAGTACTTC.

The chain is built from TRBV20-1 and TRBJ2-1, with D unclear. V shed 4 bases and J shed 7 bases, with 8 bases lying between them. The CDR3 is made up of 11 amino acids. CDR1 is DFQATT, CDR2 SNEGSKA, per germline (reference sequence). The CDR3 loop is CSAKLGNEQFF. The CDR3 DNA reads TGCAGTGCTAAACTTGGTAATGAGCAGTTCTTC.

J is TRBJ2-7 and V is TRBV6-5, with D possibly TRBD1 on 6 matching bases. Germline values: CDR1 MNHEY, CDR2 SVGAGI. The CDR3 length is 16 residues. Trimming took off 0 bases at V and 0 bases at J, with 12 bases between the two ends. The CDR3 sequence: CASSYSSIRGSYEQYF. The DNA of the CDR3 is TGTGCCAGCAGTTACTCGTCTATCAGGGGCTCCTACGAGCAGTACTTC.

The V call is TRBV18, the J call TRBJ2-7, with a possible D match to TRBD2 (5 bases). CDR1 KGHSH and CDR2 LQKENI come from the germline V gene. Trimming removed 0 bases from V and 0 bases from J, with 12 bases in between. The length of the CDR3 is 16 residues. CDR3 nucleotides: TGTGCCAGCTCACCACCGGTCGGCGCGGGCTCCTACGAGCAGTACTTC. Amino acid sequence: CASSPPVGAGSYEQYF. The whole variable domain, remainder taken from reference TRBV18 and TRBJ2-7, is NAGVMQNPRHLVRRRGQEARLRCSPMKGHSHVYWYRQLPEEGLKFMVYLQKENIIDESGMPKERFSAEFPKEGPSILRIQQVVRGDSAAYFCASSPPVGAGSYEQYFGPGTRLTVT.

The J gene is TRBJ1-1, the V gene TRBV4-1; D uncertain. This CDR3 has 12 residues. The V and J ends lost 0 bases and 11 bases respectively, with 10 bases between them. Looked up from germline, CDR1 is MGHRA and CDR2 is YSYEKL. This CDR3 is CASSQDEFSAFF. The CDR3 nucleotides read TGCGCCAGCAGCCAAGACGAGTTTTCGGCTTTCTTT.

The chain recombines TRBV6-5 with TRBJ1-1; maybe TRBD1 (6 bases). The ends were cut back, 0 bases at V and 10 bases at J, with 12 bases in the middle. The CDR3 has 13 residues. Per germline, CDR1 MNHEY and CDR2 SVGAGI. The CDR3 DNA sequence: TGTGCCAGCAGTTACTCGTGGGGGGGGGCAGCTTTCTTT. Amino acid sequence: CASSYSWGGAAFF.

The chain links TRBV30 to TRBJ2-7, with 10 positions matching TRBD1. CDR3 length equals 15 residues. After removal of 2 bases from V and 5 bases from J, the junction contained 9 bases not matched to a gene. From germline, CDR1 is GTSNPN and CDR2 SVGIG (reference sequence). CDR3 in DNA: TGTGCCTGGAGTAATCCCGGGACAGGGGCCCACGAGCAGTACTTC. Its translation is CAWSNPGTGAHEQYF.